The source of this TCR beta chain is a study of a mutant IDH1 vaccine in newly diagnosed glioma. Study details: In weeks 1, 3, 5, 7, 11, 15, 19 and 23, patients were vaccinated. Patients received vaccination from 4-6 weeks after radiotherapy alone, or with temozolomide cycles. Former treatment meant radiotherapy, temozolomide, or both; the majority had gotten both. The study's findings and limits: The authors found pseudoprogression apparently unrelated to changes in top peripheral T cell clonotypes.

As to time point: week 23, last vaccination. It was 300 ug of mutant IDH1 20-mer peptide that made up each vaccine dose, given with topical imiquimod. Some clones are missing from TCRdb's copy, which holds only in-frame ones; the method was immunoSEQ multiplex PCR. The sample includes 88,000 or so clones, roughly 85% seen only once; the top ten take approximately 2.1%. Worth noting for this clone: What it recognizes is unknown.

The V segment lost 8 bases and the J segment 6 bases; nucleotides outside the gene matches: 11. CDR3 length equals 16 residues. In germline, CDR1 is ENHRY, CDR2 SYGVKD. This chain uses TRBV10-3 with TRBJ2-7; TRBD2 aligns across 15 bases. The material was PBMCs, obtained from a glioma patient whose treatment included an IDH1 peptide vaccine. The TCR originated in a man aged 25 to 40 with glioma. Some clones in this sample may be carry-over from other donors' samples. The CDR3 protein is CAISGLAGGGSAEQYF. Written as DNA, the CDR3 is TGTGCCATCTCGGGACTAGCGGGGGGAGGTTCCGCCGAGCAGTACTTC.